A selection of T cell receptor beta chains follows, all from one sample in a study of blood T cell repertoires in COVID-19. Assay: immunoSEQ multiplex PCR; the TCRdb copy retains only in-frame clones and omits some. This table has approximately 390,000 clones, 80% to 90% appearing once. The sample was peripheral blood. The receptor source for this set is a woman aged 55-70 years with COVID-19, enrolled during active disease. Both conserved end residues are part of each CDR3. Fields, in order: D gene, J gene, CDR3 length, clone size, V gene, CDR3 protein, CDR3 DNA. D genes are given only for firm matches. The size of a clone is reported for some rows only, either as once, few or many, or as a class for expanded clones.

>-|TRBJ2-2|15|once|TRBV5-4
CASSLQGSNTGELFF
TGTGCCAGCAGCTTGCAGGGCTCGAACACCGGGGAGCTGTTTTTT
>TRBD2|TRBJ2-1|17|few|TRBV10-2
CASSERAGGLSYNEQFF
TGCGCCAGCAGTGAGAGGGCGGGGGGCCTCTCCTACAATGAGCAGTTCTTC
>-|TRBJ1-5|15|-|TRBV5-6
CASSFGSHSNQPQHF
TGTGCCAGCAGCTTCGGGAGCCATAGCAATCAGCCCCAGCATTTT
>-|TRBJ2-7|15|-|TRBV3-1/TRBV3-2
CASSQVYSSSYEQYF
TGTGCCAGCAGCCAAGTGTACAGTTCCTCCTACGAGCAGTACTTC
>-|TRBJ1-6|15|-|TRBV6-5
CASRGDSSKNSPLHF
TGTGCCAGCAGGGGGGACTCGTCAAAGAATTCACCCCTCCACTTT
>-|TRBJ2-2|12|-|TRBV29-1
CSVSRGTGELFF
TGCAGCGTCTCCCGGGGCACCGGGGAGCTGTTTTTT
>-|TRBJ1-2|13|-|TRBV12-2
CASRLEASGGYTF
TGTGCAAGTCGCTTAGAGGCTAGTGGAGGCTACACCTTC
>-|TRBJ1-4|14|-|TRBV5-1
CASSWGELGEKLFF
TGCGCCAGCAGCTGGGGAGAGCTAGGTGAAAAACTGTTTTTT
>TRBD2|TRBJ2-3|17|-|TRBV2
CASSELGLAGGTDTQYF
TGTGCCAGCAGTGAGCTGGGGCTAGCGGGGGGCACAGATACGCAGTATTTT
>-|TRBJ2-3|16|once|TRBV28
CASSLLTGYSTDTQYF
TGTGCCAGCAGTTTATTAACAGGCTATAGCACAGATACGCAGTATTTT
>TRBD1|TRBJ2-1|15|-|TRBV5-1
CASSLVTGGGNEQFF
TGCGCCAGCAGCTTGGTAACAGGGGGTGGCAATGAGCAGTTCTTC
>-|TRBJ1-5|13|-|TRBV19
CASGGRTNQPQHF
TGTGCCAGTGGCGGCAGGACAAATCAGCCCCAGCATTTT
>TRBD1|TRBJ2-2|16|-|TRBV27
CASTMDGTDHTGELFF
TGTGCCAGCACCATGGACGGGACAGACCACACCGGGGAGCTGTTTTTT
>-|TRBJ1-5|14|-|TRBV19
CASRRIGDNQPQHF
TGTGCCAGCCGCCGAATCGGGGATAATCAGCCCCAGCATTTT
>-|TRBJ2-1|14|-|TRBV5-1
CASSLGGSYNEQFF
TGCGCCAGCAGCTTGGGAGGCTCCTACAATGAGCAGTTCTTC
>-|TRBJ2-7|15|-|TRBV18
CASSREIASSYEQYF
TGTGCCAGCTCACGTGAAATAGCAAGCTCCTACGAGCAGTACTTC
>-|TRBJ1-2|13|-|TRBV13
CASSQGVYYGYTF
TGTGCCAGCAGCCAAGGGGTTTACTATGGCTACACCTTC
>TRBD2|TRBJ2-2|17|-|TRBV7-6
CASTPVAGGQAGGELFF
TGTGCCAGCACCCCGGTGGCGGGGGGGCAAGCTGGCGGGGAGCTGTTTTTT
>-|TRBJ2-1|15|few|TRBV7-3
CASSPKARYDNEQFF
TGTGCCAGCAGCCCTAAAGCCCGCTATGACAATGAGCAGTTCTTC
>TRBD2|TRBJ2-2|15|-|TRBV9
CASRAGTSGTGELFF
TGTGCCAGCAGAGCCGGGACTAGCGGCACCGGGGAGCTGTTTTTT
>-|TRBJ1-2|13|once|TRBV11-1
CASSPGQLYGYTF
TGTGCCAGCAGCCCCGGACAGTTATATGGCTACACCTTC
>TRBD2|TRBJ2-2|14|-|TRBV24-1
CATSAREGTGELFF
TGTGCCACCAGTGCGAGGGAGGGCACCGGGGAGCTGTTTTTT
>TRBD1|TRBJ1-6|16|-|TRBV30
CAWSGPGTGDGSPLHF
TGTGCCTGGAGTGGTCCCGGGACAGGGGACGGTTCACCCCTCCACTTT
>TRBD2|TRBJ2-1|12|-|TRBV2
CASSVLRGGEFF
TGTGCCAGCAGTGTATTGCGGGGGGGTGAATTCTTC
>TRBD1|TRBJ1-2|16|-|TRBV3-1/TRBV3-2
CASSLPRTGGTHGYTF
TGTGCCAGCAGCCTACCGAGGACAGGGGGGACGCATGGCTACACCTTC
>-|TRBJ1-5|14|once|TRBV2
CASSLQGTNQPQHF
TGTGCCAGCAGTCTCCAGGGGACGAATCAGCCCCAGCATTTT
>-|TRBJ1-1|13|-|TRBV7-9
CASSSLAPFEAFF
TGTGCCAGCAGCTCCCTGGCACCGTTTGAAGCTTTCTTT
>TRBD2|TRBJ2-1|15|-|TRBV18
CASSPLAGGYNEQFF
TGTGCCAGCTCACCGCTAGCGGGGGGTTACAATGAGCAGTTCTTC
>-|TRBJ1-3|14|once|TRBV5-5
CASSVGVFGNTIYF
TGTGCCAGCAGCGTAGGGGTATTCGGAAACACCATATATTTT
>-|TRBJ1-5|13|-|TRBV4-1
CASSGQNNQPQHF
TGCGCCAGCAGCGGACAGAACAATCAGCCCCAGCATTTT
>-|TRBJ1-2|14|-|TRBV24-1
CATSDSSVLSGYTF
TGTGCCACCAGTGATTCGTCCGTCCTGAGTGGCTACACCTTC
>-|TRBJ1-1|13|-|TRBV12-3/TRBV12-4
CASSFQGLTEAFF
TGTGCCAGCAGTTTCCAGGGCCTCACTGAAGCTTTCTTT
>-|TRBJ1-5|14|-|TRBV5-1
CASSPGLSNQPQHF
TGCGCCAGCAGCCCCGGACTCAGCAATCAGCCCCAGCATTTT
>TRBD1|TRBJ1-2|16|-|TRBV5-4
CASSPSTGQGGNGYTF
TGTGCCAGCAGCCCCTCCACCGGACAGGGTGGGAATGGCTACACCTTC
>TRBD1|TRBJ2-7|17|-|TRBV27
CASSIFGMTGVSYEQYF
TGTGCCAGCAGTATATTTGGGATGACAGGGGTCTCCTACGAGCAGTACTTC
>TRBD1|TRBJ1-2|13|-|TRBV7-9
CASSPGQGDGYTF
TGTGCCAGCAGCCCGGGACAGGGGGATGGCTACACCTTC
>TRBD2|TRBJ2-2|16|-|TRBV5-6
CASSLPRGGHTGELFF
TGTGCCAGCAGCCTACCGCGGGGAGGGCACACCGGGGAGCTGTTTTTT
>TRBD1|TRBJ2-3|16|-|TRBV7-9
CASSFPGTGSPDTQYF
TGTGCCAGCAGCTTCCCCGGGACAGGGTCCCCAGATACGCAGTATTTT
>-|TRBJ2-2|16|few|TRBV13
CASSFSPLQGTGELFF
TGTGCCAGCAGCTTTAGCCCCCTTCAAGGCACCGGGGAGCTGTTTTTT
>TRBD2|TRBJ2-1|15|-|TRBV5-6
CASSPPGTSGGAVFF
TGTGCCAGCAGCCCCCCCGGGACTAGCGGGGGGGCAGTGTTCTTC
>-|TRBJ1-6|20|-|TRBV5-1
CASSSAVVGAINFNNSPLHF
TGCGCCAGCAGCTCGGCTGTTGTGGGGGCAATAAATTTTAATAATTCACCCCTCCACTTT
>-|TRBJ2-2|13|-|TRBV6-5
CASRHTPTGELFF
TGTGCCAGCAGACACACCCCCACCGGGGAGCTGTTTTTT
>-|TRBJ1-1|16|-|TRBV13
CASSHPPERPDTEAFF
TGTGCCAGCAGCCACCCTCCCGAGCGTCCGGACACTGAAGCTTTCTTT
>-|TRBJ1-1|16|-|TRBV5-4
CASSLGGPGMNTEAFF
TGTGCCAGCAGCTTAGGAGGTCCGGGAATGAACACTGAAGCTTTCTTT
>-|TRBJ2-6|15|-|TRBV14
CASSQVASGANVLTF
TGTGCCAGCAGCCAAGTGGCATCTGGGGCCAACGTCCTGACTTTC
>-|TRBJ2-7|13|-|TRBV19
CASSSTGPYEQYF
TGTGCCAGTAGTAGTACAGGACCTTACGAGCAGTACTTC
>-|TRBJ1-2|16|-|TRBV30
CAWSDLFATGYNGYTF
TGTGCCTGGAGTGACCTCTTCGCAACAGGGTACAATGGCTACACCTTC
>-|TRBJ1-1|15|-|TRBV6-5
CASSSHRVGNTEAFF
TGTGCCAGCAGTTCTCACAGGGTGGGTAACACTGAAGCTTTCTTT
>-|TRBJ1-4|14|-|TRBV6-2/TRBV6-3
CASSPQGEDEKLFF
TGTGCCAGCAGCCCACAGGGAGAAGATGAAAAACTGTTTTTT
>-|TRBJ2-7|13|-|TRBV27
CASSPYPSYEQYF
TGTGCCAGCAGTCCCTACCCCTCCTACGAGCAGTACTTC
>-|TRBJ2-1|13|-|TRBV5-1
CASSQTDRPPEFF
TGCGCCAGCAGCCAGACCGACAGGCCCCCGGAGTTCTTC
>-|TRBJ1-1|15|-|TRBV3-1/TRBV3-2
CASSQAGIMNTEAFF
TGTGCCAGCAGCCAAGCAGGGATCATGAACACTGAAGCTTTCTTT
>TRBD2|TRBJ2-3|16|-|TRBV28
CASSLWGGGAKDTQYF
TGTGCCAGCAGTTTATGGGGCGGGGGGGCCAAAGATACGCAGTATTTT
>-|TRBJ1-4|16|-|TRBV9
CASSPGALATNEKLFF
TGTGCCAGCAGCCCCGGAGCCTTAGCAACTAATGAAAAACTGTTTTTT
>-|TRBJ1-6|12|-|TRBV29-1
CSVDRVNIALHF
TGCAGCGTTGACAGGGTTAACATTGCCCTCCACTTT
>TRBD2|TRBJ2-5|15|once|TRBV7-8
CASSLRLAEIETQYF
TGTGCCAGCAGCCTCAGACTAGCGGAGATAGAGACCCAGTACTTC
>TRBD2|TRBJ2-1|15|-|TRBV7-9
CASSFERGADNEQFF
TGTGCCAGCAGCTTTGAGCGGGGGGCCGACAATGAGCAGTTCTTC
>-|TRBJ1-1|13|few|TRBV11-3
CASSREADTEAFF
TGTGCCAGCAGCCGGGAGGCGGACACTGAAGCTTTCTTT
>-|TRBJ2-3|17|-|TRBV19
CASSMRPQGGRTDTQYF
TGTGCCAGTAGTATGCGGCCCCAGGGGGGACGCACAGATACGCAGTATTTT